This T cell receptor beta chain was observed in a study of resident and recirculating memory T cells in vitiligo. Stable vitiligo meant no lesion change over the previous 6 months. Anyone treated within the previous three months was excluded. Libraries were prepared by immunoSEQ multiplex PCR; TCRdb keeps only in-frame clonotypes and omits some of them. There are fewer than 80,000 clones in the sample; approximately 89% occur only once, and about 4.9% lies in the top ten. Specimen: blood. The sequence came from a male donor with vitiligo.

The DNA of the CDR3 is TGCGCCAGCAGCCGCGGGGGGCCCTCCTACAATGAGCAGTTCTTC. Translation: CASSRGGPSYNEQFF. The chain has TRBV4-3 and TRBJ2-1, with TRBD2 matching over 8 bases. Unmatched junction bases numbered 2, after V lost 4 bases and J lost 0 bases. The CDR3 is made up of 15 amino acids. CDR1 and CDR2 from the germline V gene are LGHNA and YSLEER.